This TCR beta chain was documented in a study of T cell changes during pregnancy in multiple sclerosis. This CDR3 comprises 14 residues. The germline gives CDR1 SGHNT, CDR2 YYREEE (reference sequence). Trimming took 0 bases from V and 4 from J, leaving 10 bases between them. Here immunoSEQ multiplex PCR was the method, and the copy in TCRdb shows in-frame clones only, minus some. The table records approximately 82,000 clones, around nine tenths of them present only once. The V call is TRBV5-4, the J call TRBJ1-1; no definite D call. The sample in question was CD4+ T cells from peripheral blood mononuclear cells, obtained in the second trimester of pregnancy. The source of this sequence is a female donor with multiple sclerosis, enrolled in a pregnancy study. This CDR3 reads CASSLGAGGTEAFF. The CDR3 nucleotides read TGTGCCAGCAGCTTGGGGGCGGGAGGCACTGAAGCTTTCTTT.